The 14 T cell receptor beta chains presented below share a single source sample, sequenced in a study of T-cell reconstitution after alpha-beta-depleted transplantation in children. Researchers prepared the TCRbeta library using unique molecular identifiers, the study reports. TCRdb reanalysed the PCR reads using MiXCR and keeps one entry per CDR3 protein. Here the sample spans around 200,000 distinct CDR3 sequences, roughly 15% being singletons. The material was PBMCs, mostly from graft donor cells, obtained 360 days after TCRalphabeta/CD19-depleted stem cell transplant. The origin of the receptors is a male patient between 2 and 10 years old who had a stem cell transplant for acute lymphoblastic leukemia, so the T cells may come from the graft donor.

CDR3 coding DNA: TGCAGTGCTAGTATTCTAGCGGGGAGCACAGATACGCAGTATTTT. Translation: CSASILAGSTDTQYF. The rearrangement uses TRBV20-1 and TRBJ2-3; 9 positions agree with TRBD2. The V gene's germline CDR1 is DFQATT and CDR2 SNEGSKA (reference sequence). Trimming at V came to 3 bases and at J to 0 bases, leaving 4 bases not matched to a gene. The CDR3 spans 15 residues.

In its sample, this clonotype was seen many times. This chain joins TRBV7-9 and TRBJ1-2, with 12 bases identical to TRBD1. This CDR3 spans 14 amino acids. Unmatched junction bases numbered 4, after V lost 4 bases and J lost 7 bases. CDR1 SEHNR and CDR2 FQNEAQ come from the germline V gene (reference sequence). In DNA, the CDR3 is TGTGCCAGCAGCTCCGGGACAGGGGGCGTTGGCTACACCTTC. Translation: CASSSGTGGVGYTF.

The chain employs TRBV18 and TRBJ2-7, with 15 bases identical to TRBD2. The CDR3 has 17 amino acids. CDR1 and CDR2 (germline): KGHSH, LQKENI. The J segment lost 0 bases and the V segment lost 0 bases, leaving 0 bases of the junction unmatched. The CDR3 protein is CASSPPGLAGGSYEQYF. In DNA form, the CDR3 reads TGTGCCAGCTCACCACCGGGACTAGCGGGGGGCTCCTACGAGCAGTACTTC.

This clonotype has only a few counts. The chain links TRBV12-3 or TRBV12-4 to TRBJ2-3; D call uncertain. Trimming pared 6 bases from V and 4 bases from J, leaving 8 bases between. The CDR3 consists of 12 residues. CDR3 in amino acids: CASRTQSDTQYF. CDR3 DNA: TGTGCCAGCAGGACCCAATCAGATACGCAGTATTTT.

This clonotype was counted between two and nine times. This sequence joins TRBV5-1 and TRBJ2-7; 8 positions match TRBD1. The CDR3 runs 14 residues. The germline V gene has CDR1 SGHRS and CDR2 YFSETQ. V lost 5 bases, J lost 5 bases, and 9 bases stayed unmatched. The chain's CDR3 is CASSEGQGADEQYF. The CDR3 region has the DNA TGCGCCAGCAGTGAAGGGCAGGGGGCCGACGAGCAGTACTTC.

V gene TRBV20-1 combines with J gene TRBJ1-2; weak D call: TRBD1 (6 bases). Germline-derived CDR1 and CDR2 are DFQATT and SNEGSKA (reference sequence). With 5 bases removed from V and 5 bases from J, the gap between germline ends came to 15 bases. The CDR3 length is 13 residues. CDR3 protein: CSAWRTVFYGYTF. The CDR3 DNA is TGCAGTGCTTGGCGGACAGTTTTTTATGGCTACACCTTC.

Only a few counts were recorded for this clonotype. This rearrangement joins TRBV6-1 to TRBJ2-2; TRBD2 might be the D (6 bases). Deletions cut 6 bases from V and 4 bases from J, with 15 bases between. The germline V gene encodes CDR1 MNHNS and CDR2 SASEGT. This CDR3 has 15 amino acids. CDR3 protein: CASRFREVTTGELFF. The CDR3 nucleotides are TGTGCCAGCAGATTCAGGGAGGTGACCACCGGGGAGCTGTTTTTT.

This clonotype was counted between two and nine times. The CDR3 here is CSAPVGTGDTEAFF. CDR3 nucleotides: TGCAGCGCTCCTGTCGGGACAGGGGACACTGAAGCTTTCTTT. This chain connects TRBV29-1 to TRBJ1-1; 10 bases fit TRBD1. The CDR3 contains 14 residues. CDR1 SQVTM and CDR2 ANQGSEA come from the germline V gene. V lost 7 bases and J lost 3; bases outside the gene matches: 8.

This clonotype has just a few counts. The chain has TRBV20-1 and TRBJ2-3, with 12 bases aligning to TRBD2. The CDR3 runs 16 residues. CDR1 and CDR2 (germline): DFQATT, SNEGSKA (reference sequence). The ends lost 3 bases at V and 0 bases at J; junction bases unmatched: 4. The CDR3, as DNA: TGCAGTGCTAGCCTAGCGGGGGGGCCGAGCACAGATACGCAGTATTTT. This translates into CSASLAGGPSTDTQYF.

This clonotype appeared a single time. The chain links TRBV7-8 to TRBJ2-1; tentative D call: TRBD1 (5 bases). The germline V gene has CDR1 SGHVS and CDR2 FQNEAQ. V was shortened by 1 base and J by 4 bases, with 11 bases between the two germline ends. This CDR3 region has 15 residues. The CDR3 loop is CASSLGGYVYNEQFF. CDR3 DNA sequence: TGTGCCAGCAGCTTAGGGGGCTACGTTTACAATGAGCAGTTCTTC. Together with reference TRBV7-8 and TRBJ2-1, the CDR3 gives the full variable domain: GAGVSQSPRYKVAKRGQDVALRCDPISGHVSLFWYQQALGQGPEFLTYFQNEAQLDKSGLPSDRFFAERPEGSVSTLKIQRTQQEDSAVYLCASSLGGYVYNEQFFGPGTRLTVL.

This clonotype occurred a few times. The V and J genes are TRBV13 and TRBJ2-7; D gene unclear. Germline values: CDR1 PRHDT, CDR2 FYEKMQ (reference sequence). The CDR3 totals 14 residues. V gave up 3 bases and J gave up 4 bases, with 13 bases separating them. The CDR3 loop is CASSLSGRYYEQYF. CDR3 DNA: TGTGCCAGCAGCTTGTCGGGCAGATATTACGAGCAGTACTTC.

The table lists this clonotype with a few counts. This chain uses TRBV18 with TRBJ1-4, with D perhaps TRBD1 (6 bases). CDR3 length: 13 amino acids. Deletions cut 4 bases from V and 8 bases from J, with 11 bases between. Germline loops: CDR1 KGHSH, CDR2 LQKENI. For the CDR3, the DNA is TGTGCCAGCTCACTTCCGGGACACGAAAAACTGTTTTTT. This codes for CASSLPGHEKLFF.

This clonotype was seen many times. The chain has TRBV7-2 and TRBJ2-3; D unclear. V gave up 4 bases and J gave up 2 bases, with 1 base separating them. The CDR3 covers 11 residues. Germline CDR1 reads SGHTA; CDR2 reads FQGNSA. CDR3 residues: CASSSTDTQYF. The CDR3 region has the DNA TGTGCCAGCAGCTCCACAGATACGCAGTATTTT.

The chain is built from TRBV20-1 and TRBJ2-7, with 7 bases aligning to TRBD2. J lost 9 bases, V lost 2 bases, and 16 bases had no gene match. This CDR3 contains 15 residues. Germline-derived CDR1 and CDR2 are DFQATT and SNEGSKA (reference sequence). The CDR3 is CSARLSGAPNAGQYF. DNA of the CDR3: TGCAGTGCTAGATTAAGCGGGGCACCAAATGCGGGGCAGTACTTC.